One sample yielded the 22 T cell receptor beta chains listed below, sequenced in a study of molecular identifiers for immune sequencing clone quantification. TCRdb itself ran the PCR reads through MiXCR, one entry per CDR3 protein. The sample has approximately 630,000 distinct CDR3 sequences; 25% are singletons. The sequenced sample was naive CD8+ T cells from blood, with Jurkat cell RNA spiked in. Subset defined: FACS-sorted CD8+CD4-CCR7+CD45RA+ naive T cells. The source of these receptors is a human donor in good health. Some libraries in this study had Jurkat cell RNA spiked in.

A few counts support this clonotype. The chain is built from TRBV19 and TRBJ2-1; 14 bases are shared with TRBD2. The CDR3 contains 14 residues. Unmatched junction bases numbered 8, after V lost 10 bases and J lost 9 bases. Germline V gives CDR1 LNHDA, CDR2 SQIVND (reference sequence). The DNA of the CDR3 is TGTGCCACGGGACTAGCGGGGGTCTGGGGTGAGCAGTTCTTC. As protein: CATGLAGVWGEQFF.

The chain's CDR3 is CASSPVGSLGNEQFF. In DNA form, the CDR3 reads TGTGCCAGCAGCCCAGTGGGATCACTCGGGAATGAGCAGTTCTTC. The chain combines TRBV13 with TRBJ2-1; no reliable D call. Trimming took 5 bases from V and 7 from J, leaving 18 bases between them. The CDR3 loop spans 15 amino acids. Germline CDR1 is PRHDT and CDR2 is FYEKMQ (reference sequence).

The chain employs TRBV6-1 and TRBJ1-3, with D unresolved. Trimming cost V 4 bases and J 0 bases, with 7 bases left between them. The length of the CDR3 is 14 residues. CDR1 MNHNS and CDR2 SASEGT come from the germline V gene. For the CDR3, the DNA is TGTGCCAGCAGTGTGAAGGACTCTGGAAACACCATATATTTT. This translates into CASSVKDSGNTIYF.

This chain connects TRBV7-6 to TRBJ2-2; TRBD1 agrees at 7 bases. Looked up from germline, CDR1 is SGHVS and CDR2 is FNYEAQ. With V trimmed by 1 base and J by 7 bases, 9 bases remained unmatched. The CDR3 extends over 16 amino acids. CDR3 coding DNA: TGTGCCAGCAGCTTAGTCGACAGGGATCGCAGCGGGGAGCTGTTTTTT. Protein sequence: CASSLVDRDRSGELFF.

The table lists this clonotype with a few counts. The chain couples TRBV5-1 to TRBJ2-7; 10 nucleotides agree with TRBD1. V dropped 4 bases and J dropped 7; count of bases not matched to a gene: 8. The germline gives CDR1 SGHRS, CDR2 YFSETQ. The CDR3 spans 14 residues. The CDR3 DNA is TGCGCCAGCAGCATCGGGACAGGGGCTTGGGAGCAGTACTTC. Its protein is CASSIGTGAWEQYF. Full variable domain (missing parts from reference TRBV5-1 and TRBJ2-7): KAGVTQTPRYLIKTRGQQVTLSCSPISGHRSVSWYQQTPGQGLQFLFEYFSETQRNKGNFPGRFSGRQFSNSRSEMNVSTLELGDSALYLCASSIGTGAWEQYFGPGTRLTVT.

This clonotype appeared a few times. V usage is TRBV7-6 and J usage is TRBJ2-1; 11 nucleotides agree with TRBD2. The length of the CDR3 is 20 residues. CDR1 SGHVS and CDR2 FNYEAQ come from the germline V gene. The trim removed 2 bases at V and 0 bases at J, leaving 12 bases unmatched. The CDR3 is CASSLLVGTSGSSSYNEQFF. CDR3 bases: TGTGCCAGCAGCTTATTAGTTGGGACTAGCGGTTCGAGCTCCTACAATGAGCAGTTCTTC.

This clonotype was counted only a few times. This rearrangement joins TRBV5-6 to TRBJ2-2; TRBD1 matches at 8 bases. V was pared by 4 bases and J by 5 bases, with 16 bases of the junction left unmatched. The germline V gene encodes CDR1 SGHDT and CDR2 YYEEEE. This CDR3 has 18 amino acids. The CDR3 loop is CASSDMLSDRVYTGELFF. The DNA for the CDR3 is TGTGCCAGCAGCGATATGCTGTCGGACAGGGTTTATACCGGGGAGCTGTTTTTT.

In its sample, this clonotype was seen a few times. The junction shows a germline mismatch at one end, possibly a read error. The chain combines TRBV29-1 with TRBJ1-2; no clear D. The germline gives CDR1 SQVTM, CDR2 ANQGSEA. The CDR3 loop spans 14 amino acids. The CDR3 nucleotides read TGCTGCGTTGACAAGGAGGAAAGGGCATATGGCTACACCTTC. This sequence encodes CCVDKEERAYGYTF.

As to this clonotype: Given a much more abundant clone one base away, this may be a read error. The rearrangement uses TRBV29-1 and TRBJ2-5; TRBD2 matches at 7 bases. Germline V gene sequence: CDR1 SQVTM, CDR2 ANQGSEA. The CDR3 sequence is 14 residues long. After removal of 0 bases from V and 4 bases from J, the junction contained 5 bases not matched to a gene. CDR3 sequence: CSVEDLPGGETQYF. For the CDR3, the DNA is TGCAGCGTTGAAGATCTTCCGGGGGGAGAGACCCAGTACTTC.

Of note for this clonotype: Germline is not matched at one junction end, which may reflect a read error. The chain couples TRBV18 to TRBJ1-1; D is unresolved. The CDR3 spans 13 residues. CDR1 and CDR2 from the germline V gene are KGHSH and LQKENI. In nucleotides, the CDR3 is TGTGCCAGCTCGCCACCGATGGCAGCCGAAGCTCTCTTT. It specifies CASSPPMAAEALF.

This clonotype was picked up many times. The chain uses TRBV29-1 and TRBJ2-5, with D possibly called TRBD1 or TRBD2 (5 bases each). Germline V lookup: CDR1 SQVTM, CDR2 ANQGSEA. V was shortened by 2 bases and J by 3 bases, with 10 bases between the two germline ends. This CDR3 is 13 amino acids long. Here the CDR3 reads CSVERGSKETQYF. The CDR3 DNA reads as TGCAGCGTTGAACGGGGCTCCAAAGAGACCCAGTACTTC.

Ten or more counts support this clonotype. This chain links TRBV20-1 with TRBJ2-7, with 7 bases that match TRBD2. With 0 bases clipped from V and 0 bases from J, the junction kept 5 bases outside the gene matches. Germline CDR1 and CDR2: DFQATT and SNEGSKA (reference sequence). The CDR3 sequence is 15 residues long. The CDR3 DNA sequence: TGCAGTGCTAGAGATGGGGGGGAGTACTCCTACGAGCAGTACTTC. Translated, it gives CSARDGGEYSYEQYF.

This chain joins TRBV12-3 or TRBV12-4 and TRBJ2-7; D remains ambiguous. The V end lost 6 bases, the J end lost 0 bases, and 18 bases lay between the germline ends. The CDR3 totals 16 residues. The CDR3 loop reads CASSIGSTSCSYEQYF. The DNA of the CDR3 is TGTGCCAGCAGCATAGGGTCCACCTCCTGCTCCTACGAGCAGTACTTC.

The table lists this clonotype with many counts. J is TRBJ2-3 and V is TRBV7-9; 10 bases are a match to TRBD2. The germline V gene encodes CDR1 SEHNR and CDR2 FQNEAQ (reference sequence). V gave up 4 bases and J gave up 3 bases; unmatched junction bases: 13. The CDR3 is made up of 18 amino acids. The CDR3 is CASSSGTSAIPMTDTQYF. In nucleotides, the CDR3 is TGTGCCAGCAGCTCCGGGACTAGCGCAATCCCAATGACAGATACGCAGTATTTT.

V gene TRBV12-3 or TRBV12-4 combines with J gene TRBJ2-7, with 9 bases fitting TRBD2. The CDR3 loop spans 14 amino acids. Trimming cost V 3 bases and J 4 bases; bases outside gene matches: 4. The CDR3 is CASSFGTSQYEQYF. The CDR3, as DNA: TGTGCCAGCAGTTTTGGGACTAGCCAGTACGAGCAGTACTTC.

Ten or more counts support this clonotype. The gene calls are TRBV7-9 and TRBJ2-7; possibly TRBD1 for D (6 bases). Germline CDR1 SEHNR, CDR2 FQNEAQ (reference sequence). Trimming left V 5 bases short and J 6 bases short, with 14 bases between. The CDR3 is made up of 13 amino acids. The DNA for the CDR3 is TGTGCCAGCAGCCATCAAACAGGGCCCGAGCAGTACTTC. As protein: CASSHQTGPEQYF. The entire variable domain, with the rest obtained from reference TRBV7-9 and TRBJ2-7, is as follows: DTGVSQNPRHKITKRGQNVTFRCDPISEHNRLYWYRQTLGQGPEFLTYFQNEAQLEKSRLLSDRFSAERPKGSFSTLEIQRTEQGDSAMYLCASSHQTGPEQYFGPGTRLTVT.

This clonotype has a count of ten or more. The chain's CDR3 is CAWSVRVASGMVWEFQETQYF. The CDR3 DNA is TGTGCCTGGAGTGTCAGGGTTGCTAGCGGGATGGTTTGGGAATTCCAAGAGACCCAGTACTTC. The chain recombines TRBV30 with TRBJ2-5; 9 nucleotides agree with TRBD2. There are 21 residues in the CDR3. CDR1 is GTSNPN, CDR2 SVGIG, per germline (reference sequence). V shed 0 bases and J 1 base; nucleotides not matched to a gene: 21.

The CDR3 DNA sequence: TGTGCCTGGAGTGTGGGGGCAATTAGCGGGAGCACAGATACGCAGTATTTT. Translated, it gives CAWSVGAISGSTDTQYF. The gene calls are TRBV30 and TRBJ2-3; D may be TRBD2 (7 bases). Germline CDR1 is GTSNPN and CDR2 is SVGIG (reference sequence). V gave up 0 bases and J gave up 0 bases, with 16 bases separating them. The CDR3 has 17 amino acids.

This clonotype was picked up a small number of times. The CDR3 loop reads CASSAGQGADEQYF. The CDR3 DNA reads TGCGCCAGCAGCGCCGGACAGGGGGCGGACGAGCAGTACTTC. The chain combines TRBV5-1 with TRBJ2-7; 11 bases align to TRBD1. The CDR3 totals 14 residues. The germline gives CDR1 SGHRS, CDR2 YFSETQ. The trim removed 4 bases at V and 5 bases at J, leaving 5 bases unmatched.

The chain combines TRBV14 with TRBJ1-2, with D perhaps matching TRBD1 (5 bases). V shed 4 bases and J shed 5 bases, with 8 bases lying between them. Germline lookup yields CDR1 SGHDN and CDR2 FVKESK. The CDR3 length is 12 residues. The CDR3 here is CASSPSGYGYTF. The CDR3 DNA reads TGTGCCAGCAGCCCTTCAGGGTATGGCTACACCTTC.

This clonotype was found a few times. The V gene is TRBV4-3, the J gene TRBJ2-1, with D possibly matching TRBD1 (5 bases). CDR1 and CDR2 from the germline V gene are LGHNA and YSLEER. The V end lost 3 bases, the J end lost 1 base, and 10 bases lay between the germline ends. This CDR3 contains 15 residues. The CDR3 reads CASSQDKVSYNEQFF. In DNA, the CDR3 is TGCGCCAGCAGCCAGGACAAGGTTTCCTACAATGAGCAGTTCTTC.

This clonotype was seen a handful of times. The V gene is TRBV11-2, the J gene TRBJ1-2; D remains ambiguous. CDR1 is SGHAT and CDR2 is FQNNGV in the germline V gene. Trimming shortened V by 5 bases and J by 2 bases, and 12 bases separated the two germline ends. The CDR3 spans 14 residues. CDR3 loop: CASSLGPENYGYTF. The CDR3 region has the DNA TGTGCCAGCAGCCTGGGCCCGGAGAACTATGGCTACACCTTC.